The clone carrying this TCR beta chain was detected a few times. This sample is drawn from a study of T-cell reconstitution after alpha-beta-depleted transplantation in children. Unique molecular identifiers were incorporated when the TCRbeta library was constructed. TCRdb analysed the PCR reads with MiXCR anew, one entry per CDR3 protein. The sample comprises just under 550,000 distinct CDR3 sequences, about a sixth of which are singletons, and approximately 3% rests with the top ten. Sequenced here: PBMCs from the stem cell graft donor, sampled from the stem cell graft. The sequence was obtained from a human donor who donated a stem cell graft to a child with acute lymphoblastic leukemia.

DNA for the CDR3: TGCGCCAGCAGCTTGGCTGGAATCTACGAGCAGTACTTC. Translation gives CASSLAGIYEQYF. This chain links TRBV5-1 with TRBJ2-7; D is ambiguous. Germline V CDR1 and CDR2: SGHRS, YFSETQ. The V and J ends lost 0 bases and 3 bases respectively, with 7 bases between them. This CDR3 has 13 amino acids.